This T cell receptor (beta chain) was captured by sequencing in a study of T-cell reconstitution after alpha-beta-depleted transplantation in children. Construction of the TCRbeta library involved unique molecular identifiers. TCRdb reanalysed the PCR reads using MiXCR and keeps one entry per CDR3 protein. This sample has fewer than 550,000 distinct CDR3 sequences, with approximately 11% found just once. This clonotype was observed a few times. The TCR sequence derives from a human donor who donated a stem cell graft to a child with acute myeloid leukemia. This sample comprised PBMCs from the stem cell graft donor, obtained from the stem cell graft.

The CDR3 is CASSYSTNQGHYSPLHF. In DNA, the CDR3 is TGTGCCAGCAGTTACTCTACCAATCAGGGGCACTATTCACCCCTCCACTTT. J is TRBJ1-6 and V is TRBV6-5; weak D call: TRBD1 (6 bases). This CDR3 is built from 17 residues. From germline, CDR1 is MNHEY and CDR2 SVGAGI. V dropped 0 bases and J dropped 8 bases, with 17 bases sitting between them.